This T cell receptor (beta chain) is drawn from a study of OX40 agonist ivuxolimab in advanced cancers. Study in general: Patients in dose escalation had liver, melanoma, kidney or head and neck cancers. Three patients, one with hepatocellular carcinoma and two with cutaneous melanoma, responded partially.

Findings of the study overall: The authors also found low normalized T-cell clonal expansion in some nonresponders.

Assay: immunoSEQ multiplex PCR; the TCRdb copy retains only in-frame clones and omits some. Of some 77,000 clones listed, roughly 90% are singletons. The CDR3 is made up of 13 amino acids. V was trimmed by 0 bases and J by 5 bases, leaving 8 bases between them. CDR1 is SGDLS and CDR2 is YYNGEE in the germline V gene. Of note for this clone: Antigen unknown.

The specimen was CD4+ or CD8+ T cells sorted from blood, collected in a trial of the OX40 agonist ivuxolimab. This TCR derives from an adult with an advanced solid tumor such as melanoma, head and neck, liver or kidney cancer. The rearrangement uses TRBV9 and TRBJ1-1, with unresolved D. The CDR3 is CASSVVEDTEAFF. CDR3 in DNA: TGTGCCAGCAGCGTAGTGGAGGATACTGAAGCTTTCTTT.